A selection of T cell receptor beta chains follows, all from one sample in a study of OX40 agonist ivuxolimab in advanced cancers. Clones were sequenced by immunoSEQ multiplex PCR, and TCRdb holds only the in-frame ones, with some missing. Altogether fewer than 50,000 clones are present, approximately 91% being singletons, with the ten largest covering around 31%. The starting material was CD4+ or CD8+ T cells sorted from blood, obtained in a trial of the OX40 agonist ivuxolimab. These receptor sequences come from an adult with an advanced solid tumor such as melanoma, head and neck, liver or kidney cancer. Each CDR3 is given with its conserved first and last residue. A D gene is named only where the DNA matches it firmly. Size is omitted from some rows. Given values are once, few, many or a class for expanded clones.

CDR3nt	CDR3aa	v_gene	j_gene	abundance	d_gene
TGTGCCAGTAGTAAATACCCCCAAGAGACCCAGTACTTC	CASSKYPQETQYF	TRBV19	TRBJ2-5	.	.
TGCGCCAGCAGCACTGGACTCGCGGTCGGTGTGAGCACAGATACGCAGTATTTT	CASSTGLAVGVSTDTQYF	TRBV5-1	TRBJ2-3	.	.
TGTGCCAGCAGAAACGCACTGAGGGGGGTTGAAGCTTTCTTT	CASRNALRGVEAFF	TRBV6-6	TRBJ1-1	.	.
TGTGCCAGCAGGGATACAGGGGACACTGAAGCTTTCTTT	CASRDTGDTEAFF	TRBV7-9	TRBJ1-1	few	TRBD1
TGTGCCAGCAGCTCCACCAAGCTAACAGGGGAACTAGGAGAAAAACTGTTTTTT	CASSSTKLTGELGEKLFF	TRBV7-9	TRBJ1-4	.	TRBD1
TGTGCCAGCTCACCATCAGGGGAGGTCCAGACCCAGTACTTC	CASSPSGEVQTQYF	TRBV18	TRBJ2-5	.	.
TGTGCCAGCAGCCAACTCCGTACAGGGGCGGGAAACACCATATATTTT	CASSQLRTGAGNTIYF	TRBV14	TRBJ1-3	.	TRBD1
TGTGCCAGCAGCTTATCGCGGACCAGCTCCTACAATGAGCAGTTCTTC	CASSLSRTSSYNEQFF	TRBV7-9	TRBJ2-1	once	.
TGTGCCAGCAGTAGGGACAGGGTTTACTATGGCTACACCTTC	CASSRDRVYYGYTF	TRBV28	TRBJ1-2	.	TRBD1
TGCAGCGTTTGGGGACTAGCGGGAGAGGCGGCCTACAATGAGCAGTTCTTC	CSVWGLAGEAAYNEQFF	TRBV29-1	TRBJ2-1	medium-sized	TRBD2
TGCGCCAGCAGCCTTCATAGCGCTGGGGCCAACGTCCTGACTTTC	CASSLHSAGANVLTF	TRBV4-1	TRBJ2-6	.	.
TGTGCCAGCAGCCCCGGGACAGGGACTAACTATGGCTACACCTTC	CASSPGTGTNYGYTF	TRBV7-9	TRBJ1-2	.	TRBD1
TGTGCCAGCAGCGCTGGGACTAGCGGGAGGGCCGCGAGTGTTGGCGAGCAGTACTTC	CASSAGTSGRAASVGEQYF	TRBV5-6	TRBJ2-7	.	TRBD2
TGCAGCGCCAGGGCGGGAGGAATTTACAATGAGCAGTTCTTC	CSARAGGIYNEQFF	TRBV29-1	TRBJ2-1	.	TRBD2
TGTGCCAGCAGTGGGCCAGGGGCTGTAGGGGCTTTCTTT	CASSGPGAVGAFF	TRBV27	TRBJ1-1	.	.
TGTGCCAGCGCGAGTAACACCGGGGAGCTGTTTTTT	CASASNTGELFF	TRBV6-1	TRBJ2-2	.	.
TGTGCCAGCAGTGAAGTACGGGAAATGAACACTGAAGCTTTCTTT	CASSEVREMNTEAFF	TRBV6-1	TRBJ1-1	few	.
TGTGCCAGCAGCCCTATATTCGTGGAAGGGGACCGGGACGAGCAGTACTTC	CASSPIFVEGDRDEQYF	TRBV7-9	TRBJ2-7	.	.
TGTGCCAGCAGCCATAGAACAGGGGAGCTGTTTTTT	CASSHRTGELFF	TRBV14	TRBJ2-2	.	.
TGTGCCAGCAGTTACTCGGCGGTCGGGGAGCTGTTTTTT	CASSYSAVGELFF	TRBV6-5	TRBJ2-2	.	.
TGTGCCAGCAGCTTAGCCGCCGGGACAAGATTGGACTACGAGCAGTACTTC	CASSLAAGTRLDYEQYF	TRBV7-6	TRBJ2-7	.	.
TGTGCCAGCAGCTATTTCGGCGGGACAGTAGAGCAGTACTTC	CASSYFGGTVEQYF	TRBV5-5	TRBJ2-7	.	.
TGTGCCAGCAGCTCGGGACTAGCGCCCGGGGAGCTGTTTTTT	CASSSGLAPGELFF	TRBV7-9	TRBJ2-2	.	TRBD2
TGTGCCACCAGCAGACCAGCGGGAGGGAACACCGGGGAGCTGTTTTTT	CATSRPAGGNTGELFF	TRBV15	TRBJ2-2	.	TRBD2
TGTGCCAGCAGCTCTTGGGACACCTCCTACGAGCAGTACTTC	CASSSWDTSYEQYF	TRBV9	TRBJ2-7	.	.
TGTGCCAGCAGCTTAACTGGGCTAGCCGATGAGCAGTTCTTC	CASSLTGLADEQFF	TRBV7-9	TRBJ2-1	.	.
TGTGCCTGGACTGGCAGCAGATCCTACGAGCAGTACTTC	CAWTGSRSYEQYF	TRBV30	TRBJ2-7	.	.
TGTGCCAGTAGAAATAATCAGAGAATCATGAACACTGAAGCTTTCTTT	CASRNNQRIMNTEAFF	TRBV19	TRBJ1-1	.	.
TGTGCCAGCAGTTACTCGATAAGTACGGAGACCCAGTACTTC	CASSYSISTETQYF	TRBV6-5	TRBJ2-5	few	.
TGTGCCAGCAGTCCAGGACGGACAACTAATGAAAAACTGTTTTTT	CASSPGRTTNEKLFF	TRBV27	TRBJ1-4	.	.
TGTGCCAGCAGGGAGACAGGGTCTGGCTACACCTTC	CASRETGSGYTF	TRBV28	TRBJ1-2	.	TRBD1
TGCGCCAGCAGCCAAGACGGAGCAACTAATGAAAAACTGTTTTTT	CASSQDGATNEKLFF	TRBV4-3	TRBJ1-4	.	.
TGTGCCAGCAGCAGCTCCGAAGGGGTTGCCTACGAGCAGTACTTC	CASSSSEGVAYEQYF	TRBV13	TRBJ2-7	.	.
TGCAGCGGGCAGGGAGGGGATGGCTACACCTTC	CSGQGGDGYTF	TRBV29-1	TRBJ1-2	.	.
TGTGCCTGGAGTGTCTCGGGCGGGTCTCAGCCCCAGCATTTT	CAWSVSGGSQPQHF	TRBV30	TRBJ1-5	.	.
TGCGCCAGCAGTGAGGGACAGTCTTACTCCTACGAGCAGTACTTC	CASSEGQSYSYEQYF	TRBV10-2	TRBJ2-7	.	.
TGCAGCGTAGTGACAGGGGGAGGGCAGCCCCAGCATTTT	CSVVTGGGQPQHF	TRBV29-1	TRBJ1-5	once	TRBD1
TGTGCCACCAGCAGACCGGGGATATTATTCTATGGCTACACCTTC	CATSRPGILFYGYTF	TRBV15	TRBJ1-2	.	.
TGTGCCAGCAGTCTTGGGACGAGAGATGGCTACACCTTC	CASSLGTRDGYTF	TRBV28	TRBJ1-2	.	.
TGTGCCAGCAGTGACTTAAAAGCCCCCTCAGACAAAAATCAGCCCCAGCATTTT	CASSDLKAPSDKNQPQHF	TRBV6-4	TRBJ1-5	.	.
TGTGCCAGCAGCGTCTTCCGGGACAGGGATAGTCAGCAGTTCTTC	CASSVFRDRDSQQFF	TRBV9	TRBJ2-1	.	TRBD1
TGCGCCAGCAGTGAGACGACGGGAGGGTTTTACAATGAGCAGTTCTTC	CASSETTGGFYNEQFF	TRBV10-1	TRBJ2-1	.	TRBD2